This is a list of T cell receptor beta chains from one sample in a study of T cell repertoires in cytomegalovirus infection. TCRdb reprocessed the reads via MiXCR and lists one record per CDR3 protein. This table has under 500,000 distinct CDR3 sequences, about 44% appearing once. Antigens of these TCRs are unknown. Material: cultured PBMCs, obtained from culture after CMV antigen stimulation. Receptor source: a human donor in good health (CMV status not recorded). Some clones in this sample may be carry-over from other donors' samples. The CDR3 runs from the conserved cysteine through the conserved F or W. A D gene is named only where the DNA matches it firmly. Clone size, where shown, is once, few, many, or a class for clones that have expanded.

D gene: TRBD2; clone size: .; V gene: TRBV20-1; J gene: TRBJ2-3; CDR3 protein: CSATGTSGGAIDTQYF; CDR3 DNA: TGCAGTGCTACCGGGACTAGCGGGGGGGCCATAGATACGCAGTATTTT
D gene: .; clone size: .; V gene: TRBV20-1; J gene: TRBJ2-2; CDR3 protein: CSARASDYITGELFF; CDR3 DNA: TGCAGTGCTAGAGCTTCGGACTACATCACCGGGGAGCTGTTTTTT
D gene: .; clone size: few; V gene: TRBV10-3; J gene: TRBJ1-4; CDR3 protein: CAIRPAGGDEKLFF; CDR3 DNA: TGTGCCATCAGACCGGCGGGGGGGGATGAAAAACTGTTTTTT
D gene: .; clone size: few; V gene: TRBV11-2; J gene: TRBJ2-7; CDR3 protein: CASSFTGFNEQYF; CDR3 DNA: TGTGCCAGCAGCTTTACAGGGTTCAACGAGCAGTACTTC
D gene: .; clone size: few; V gene: TRBV7-9; J gene: TRBJ2-4; CDR3 protein: CASSLSDTEYF; CDR3 DNA: TGTGCCAGCAGCTTGTCAGACACAGAGTACTTC
D gene: .; clone size: few; V gene: TRBV18; J gene: TRBJ2-3; CDR3 protein: CASSLLLGSTDTQYF; CDR3 DNA: TGTGCCAGCTCACTTCTCTTAGGGTCTACAGATACGCAGTATTTT
D gene: TRBD2; clone size: .; V gene: TRBV5-1; J gene: TRBJ2-5; CDR3 protein: CASTLQGSGGPSSETQYF; CDR3 DNA: TGCGCCAGCACCTTGCAGGGTAGCGGGGGGCCTTCCTCCGAGACCCAGTACTTC
D gene: .; clone size: .; V gene: TRBV11-1; J gene: TRBJ2-7; CDR3 protein: CASSHMGGHEQYF; CDR3 DNA: TGTGCCAGCAGCCACATGGGGGGACACGAGCAGTACTTC
D gene: .; clone size: .; V gene: TRBV27; J gene: TRBJ2-2; CDR3 protein: CASSPETHSNTGELFF; CDR3 DNA: TGTGCCAGCAGTCCGGAGACACATTCGAACACCGGGGAGCTGTTTTTT
D gene: .; clone size: .; V gene: TRBV7-2; J gene: TRBJ2-7; CDR3 protein: CASNEGGSSYEQYF; CDR3 DNA: TGTGCCAGCAACGAGGGGGGGAGCTCCTACGAGCAGTACTTC
D gene: TRBD2; clone size: .; V gene: TRBV10-2; J gene: TRBJ2-3; CDR3 protein: CASRGTTSVSVDTQYF; CDR3 DNA: TGCGCCAGCAGGGGGACTACCAGCGTAAGCGTGGATACGCAGTATTTT
D gene: TRBD1; clone size: .; V gene: TRBV6-6; J gene: TRBJ2-1; CDR3 protein: CASSYPHRDRGLNEQFF; CDR3 DNA: TGTGCCAGCAGTTACCCGCACCGGGACAGGGGCCTCAATGAGCAGTTCTTC
D gene: TRBD2; clone size: few; V gene: TRBV12-5; J gene: TRBJ2-7; CDR3 protein: CASGGGLAGARREQYF; CDR3 DNA: TGTGCTAGTGGCGGGGGACTAGCGGGAGCCCGAAGGGAGCAGTACTTC
D gene: TRBD1; clone size: once; V gene: TRBV5-1; J gene: TRBJ2-1; CDR3 protein: CASSFGWVGRGGSAEQFF; CDR3 DNA: TGCGCCAGCAGCTTTGGGTGGGTCGGAAGAGGGGGCTCGGCGGAGCAGTTCTTC
D gene: .; clone size: once; V gene: TRBV30; J gene: TRBJ2-3; CDR3 protein: CAWSVGHITDTQYF; CDR3 DNA: TGTGCCTGGAGTGTGGGACACATCACAGATACGCAGTATTTT
D gene: .; clone size: many; V gene: TRBV7-2; J gene: TRBJ2-1; CDR3 protein: CASSFGGLNEQFF; CDR3 DNA: TGTGCCAGCAGCTTCGGCGGACTCAATGAGCAGTTCTTC
D gene: TRBD2; clone size: .; V gene: TRBV20-1; J gene: TRBJ2-1; CDR3 protein: CSAHTSGISYNEQFF; CDR3 DNA: TGCAGTGCCCATACTAGCGGGATCTCCTACAATGAGCAGTTCTTC
D gene: TRBD2; clone size: .; V gene: TRBV11-2; J gene: TRBJ2-5; CDR3 protein: CASSLYRQTSGGAQETQYF; CDR3 DNA: TGTGCCAGCAGCCTATACCGACAGACTAGCGGGGGGGCCCAAGAGACCCAGTACTTC
D gene: .; clone size: .; V gene: TRBV7-3; J gene: TRBJ2-1; CDR3 protein: CASSLDGRSGFF; CDR3 DNA: TGTGCCAGCAGCTTAGACGGGCGATCCGGGTTCTTC
D gene: TRBD2; clone size: .; V gene: TRBV18; J gene: TRBJ2-7; CDR3 protein: CASSSPSGRLQPYEQYF; CDR3 DNA: TGTGCCAGCTCATCCCCTAGCGGGAGGCTTCAGCCCTACGAGCAGTACTTC
D gene: .; clone size: .; V gene: TRBV7-2; J gene: TRBJ2-2; CDR3 protein: CASSHFTGELFF; CDR3 DNA: TGTGCCAGCAGCCACTTTACCGGGGAGCTGTTTTTT
D gene: TRBD1; clone size: .; V gene: TRBV27; J gene: TRBJ2-7; CDR3 protein: CASSLRDRGRDEQYF; CDR3 DNA: TGTGCCAGCAGTTTAAGGGACAGGGGTAGAGACGAGCAGTACTTC
D gene: .; clone size: .; V gene: TRBV10-2; J gene: TRBJ2-5; CDR3 protein: CASSVSSRETQYF; CDR3 DNA: TGCGCCAGCAGTGTTTCCAGTAGGGAGACCCAGTACTTC
D gene: .; clone size: few; V gene: TRBV6-5; J gene: TRBJ1-1; CDR3 protein: CASRAAPTEAFF; CDR3 DNA: TGTGCCAGCAGGGCGGCACCCACTGAAGCTTTCTTT
D gene: .; clone size: .; V gene: TRBV5-6; J gene: TRBJ1-2; CDR3 protein: CASSEGVSSNYGYTF; CDR3 DNA: TGTGCCAGCAGCGAGGGAGTTAGCAGTAACTATGGCTACACCTTC
D gene: TRBD1; clone size: few; V gene: TRBV20-1; J gene: TRBJ1-1; CDR3 protein: CSATGGAVGNTEAFF; CDR3 DNA: TGCAGTGCAACAGGGGGCGCGGTGGGGAACACTGAAGCTTTCTTT
D gene: TRBD2; clone size: .; V gene: TRBV7-2; J gene: TRBJ2-7; CDR3 protein: CASSRGWGRAGEQYF; CDR3 DNA: TGTGCCAGCAGCCGGGGTTGGGGGAGGGCCGGCGAGCAGTACTTC
D gene: TRBD2; clone size: .; V gene: TRBV20-1; J gene: TRBJ2-1; CDR3 protein: CSARGTSEGVDEQFF; CDR3 DNA: TGCAGTGCTAGGGGGACTAGCGAGGGAGTCGATGAGCAGTTCTTC
D gene: .; clone size: .; V gene: TRBV4-1; J gene: TRBJ1-5; CDR3 protein: CASSQEETDSNQPQHF; CDR3 DNA: TGCGCCAGCAGCCAAGAAGAGACAGATAGCAATCAGCCCCAGCATTTT
D gene: .; clone size: .; V gene: TRBV4-2; J gene: TRBJ1-2; CDR3 protein: CASSQVGTGGYTF; CDR3 DNA: TGTGCCAGCAGCCAAGTAGGGACTGGGGGCTACACCTTC
D gene: TRBD2; clone size: .; V gene: TRBV6-2/TRBV6-3; J gene: TRBJ2-5; CDR3 protein: CASSYWIAGRGTRQETQYF; CDR3 DNA: TGTGCCAGCAGTTACTGGATAGCGGGACGAGGTACTAGGCAAGAGACCCAGTACTTC
D gene: .; clone size: few; V gene: TRBV7-2; J gene: TRBJ1-1; CDR3 protein: CASSLAVRTEAFF; CDR3 DNA: TGTGCCAGCAGCTTAGCGGTGAGGACTGAAGCTTTCTTT
D gene: .; clone size: few; V gene: TRBV7-9; J gene: TRBJ2-3; CDR3 protein: CASSSFGNTQYF; CDR3 DNA: TGTGCCAGCAGCTCATTCGGCAATACGCAGTATTTT
D gene: .; clone size: many; V gene: TRBV7-2; J gene: TRBJ2-3; CDR3 protein: CASSFNSDTQYF; CDR3 DNA: TGTGCCAGCAGCTTTAATAGTGATACGCAGTATTTT
D gene: TRBD1; clone size: many; V gene: TRBV7-2; J gene: TRBJ1-2; CDR3 protein: CASSLGRGQGYGYTF; CDR3 DNA: TGTGCCAGCAGCTTAGGACGGGGACAGGGGTATGGCTACACCTTC
D gene: .; clone size: .; V gene: TRBV7-6; J gene: TRBJ2-7; CDR3 protein: CASSLGRGLPYEQYF; CDR3 DNA: TGTGCCAGCAGCTTAGGCAGGGGCCTACCCTACGAGCAGTACTTC
D gene: .; clone size: .; V gene: TRBV12-3/TRBV12-4; J gene: TRBJ1-6; CDR3 protein: CASSSSGSGSYNSPLHF; CDR3 DNA: TGTGCCAGCAGTTCCTCAGGCTCTGGCTCCTATAATTCACCCCTCCACTTT
D gene: .; clone size: .; V gene: TRBV15; J gene: TRBJ1-4; CDR3 protein: CATSRAAVTNEKLFF; CDR3 DNA: TGTGCCACCAGCAGAGCTGCGGTAACTAATGAAAAACTGTTTTTT
D gene: .; clone size: few; V gene: TRBV7-2; J gene: TRBJ2-2; CDR3 protein: CASRLSPPRGNTGELFF; CDR3 DNA: TGTGCCAGCAGGCTAAGCCCCCCCCGGGGAAACACCGGGGAGCTGTTTTTT
D gene: .; clone size: few; V gene: TRBV7-2; J gene: TRBJ1-4; CDR3 protein: CASSLEQSEKLFF; CDR3 DNA: TGTGCCAGCAGCTTAGAACAGAGTGAAAAACTGTTTTTT
D gene: TRBD2; clone size: .; V gene: TRBV4-1; J gene: TRBJ2-5; CDR3 protein: CASSPPGLAGRTQYF; CDR3 DNA: TGCGCCAGCAGCCCTCCGGGACTAGCGGGGAGAACCCAGTACTTC
D gene: .; clone size: .; V gene: TRBV6-1; J gene: TRBJ2-7; CDR3 protein: CASTQSGPTYEQYF; CDR3 DNA: TGTGCCAGCACCCAAAGCGGGCCCACCTACGAGCAGTACTTC
D gene: .; clone size: few; V gene: TRBV6-2/TRBV6-3; J gene: TRBJ1-5; CDR3 protein: CASRQGNNQPQHF; CDR3 DNA: TGTGCCAGCCGGCAGGGGAACAATCAGCCCCAGCATTTT
D gene: .; clone size: .; V gene: TRBV6-6; J gene: TRBJ2-3; CDR3 protein: CASSQRRTTDTQYF; CDR3 DNA: TGTGCCAGCAGTCAGAGGAGAACCACAGATACGCAGTATTTT